The present entry profiles one T cell receptor (beta chain) with its context. The antigen is undetermined. One end of the junction does not line up with germline, which may come from a read error. The entry originates in a study of cytomegalovirus exposure and HLA in healthy donors. Study conclusions and caveats: TCR beta chains numbering some 160 were designated cytomegalovirus-associated.

The germline CDR1 and CDR2 sequences are SGHTS and YDEGEE. The CDR3 has 15 amino acids. Some clones are missing from TCRdb's copy, which holds only in-frame ones; the method was immunoSEQ multiplex PCR. The sample lists 110,000 or so clones; more than 75% were seen once. V usage is TRBV5-8 and J usage is TRBJ2-7; 8 nucleotides agree with TRBD2. Source material: PBMCs. The sequence derives from a man aged 18 to 29 in good health and CMV-seronegative. Written as DNA, the CDR3 is TGTGCCAGCACTCAAAGCGGGAGAGCCTCCCACGAGCAGTACTTC. Its translation is CASTQSGRASHEQYF. The full variable domain, completed using reference TRBV5-8 and TRBJ2-7, is EAGVTQSPTHLIKTRGQQATLRCSPISGHTSVYWYQQALGLGLQFLLWYDEGEERNRGNFPPRFSGRQFPNYSSELNVNALELEDSALYLCASTQSGRASHEQYFGPGTRLTVT.